The entry below describes one TCR beta chain. Its binding antigen is unknown. It has no much larger one-base neighbor in the sample; base qualities were not kept. These data belong to a study of response to subunit inactivated influenza vaccine listed by TCRdb under 2018. Background for the entire study: To follow how T cells responded to a trivalent subunit inactivated influenza vaccine, the researchers relied on deep quantitative profiling of the T cell receptor repertoire.

CDR1 SGHTA and CDR2 FQGNSA were looked up in the germline V gene. Reading from cysteine to phenylalanine, the CDR3 counts 15 amino acids. Only CDR3 DNA remains: 45 bases, in frame from the first base. Deletion took 0 bases off V and 6 bases off J, with a span of 12 bases between the germline ends. The full study reports these points: It was suggested by the authors that each seasonal influenza vaccination may recruit only a limited number of new T cells.

Library generation was performed with RT-PCR. This sample was sequenced with an Illumina HiSeq 2500. The public reads were run again by TCRdb, first through fastp at Q25 and then through MiXCR, and only productive beta chains were kept. Rows with one shared CDR3 protein collapse into an entry with the most common genes and DNA. In all, the sample holds approximately 500,000 distinct CDR3 sequences, and roughly 23% of those were seen once. The ten largest account for 2.5% to 3.5% of the sample. The sample was also linked to a second study, of T cells expressing NK-cell markers. As noted in the second study: 5'RACE template switching, by which a universal primer site and unique molecular identifiers were added, was used to make TCR beta cDNA libraries. About 8 donors provided sorted CD3+CD56+NKG2C+, CD3+CD56+NKG2C- and CD3+CD56-NKG2C+ T-cell subsets, whose TCR beta-chain repertoires were profiled. Among the eight sequenced donors, seven were HCMV-seropositive and one was HCMV-seronegative. In several experiments an anti-gammadeltaTCR antibody was added to restrict sorting to alphabetaTCR-expressing T cells. For several donors, the dominant CD3+CD56+NKG2C+ clonotypes were among the top 10 CD8+ clonotypes and accounted for roughly 1.0-8% of CD8+ T cells. Those dominant clonotypes were again the most abundant among CD3+CD56-NKG2C+ cells in a few donors, at about 25-65%. Whether the expanded NKG2C-expressing T cell clones were specific for HCMV antigens was left unclear. The study sequenced eight donors, all healthy volunteers chosen at random: three men and five women. To determine HCMV serostatus, a commercial ELISA kit was used to detect HCMV-specific IgG in serum. Peripheral blood mononuclear cells were isolated from blood by Ficoll density gradient centrifugation. Using Miltenyi isolation kits, CD4+ and CD8+ T cells were isolated from PBMC through magnetic immunoseparation. Synthesis of cDNA was primed from the TCR beta constant segment and was followed by two consecutive PCR amplification steps. Libraries were sequenced as 2 x 150 bp reads on Illumina HiSeq 2000/2500, MiSeq or NextSeq. MIGEC was used to demultiplex reads and group the reads by UMI, and MiTCR was used to assemble and quantify clonotypes. To exclude erroneous sequences, any TCR cDNA sequence not supported by at least two reads was discarded. Downstream repertoire analysis used the tcR package, and clonotypes were matched across fractions by CDR3 nucleotide sequence plus V segment. VDJmatch was used to annotate antigen specificity against VDJdb, with one amino acid substitution in CDR3 permitted.

The sample was CD4+ T cells sorted from PBMCs, taken about 11 days after vaccination. The chain uses TRBV7-2 and TRBJ2-4; possibly the D gene is TRBD2, per 5 matching bases. The sequence derives from a man aged 50 to 59 who received an inactivated influenza vaccine. Donor details come from another sample of the same person, matched by shared clones. Here is the DNA: TGTGCCAGCAGCTTAGCCGGGAATGGATTAAACATTCAGTACTTC. The resulting protein is CASSLAGNGLNIQYF.